A selection of T cell receptor beta chains follows, all from one sample in a study of blood T cell repertoires in COVID-19. Clones were read by immunoSEQ multiplex PCR, and TCRdb kept only the in-frame ones, dropping some. The sample contains a few hundred thousand clones, just over 85% of which appear only once. Sequencing was done on a sample of PBMCs or T cells enriched from blood (not recorded which). The receptor source for this set is a woman in her thirties or forties with acute COVID-19. Both conserved end residues are part of each CDR3. D genes are given only for firm matches. Not every row has a clone size; where given, it reads once, few, many or a size class.

abundance	j_gene	d_gene	v_gene	CDR3aa	CDR3nt
.	TRBJ2-1	TRBD2	TRBV12-3/TRBV12-4	CASSLVPGTRQFF	TGTGCCAGCAGTTTAGTCCCCGGGACTAGGCAGTTCTTC
.	TRBJ2-3	TRBD2	TRBV7-9	CASSPQRAAGGTDTQYF	TGTGCCAGCAGCCCACAACGTGCAGCGGGGGGCACAGATACGCAGTATTTT
.	TRBJ2-3	TRBD2	TRBV28	CASSLGATPGTKTDTQYF	TGTGCCAGCAGTTTGGGAGCTACCCCCGGGACTAAGACAGATACGCAGTATTTT
.	TRBJ2-1	TRBD1	TRBV10-3	CAISQGTGDNEQFF	TGTGCCATCAGCCAAGGGACAGGGGACAATGAGCAGTTCTTC
.	TRBJ2-5	.	TRBV4-2	CASSQEWRSGAARQETQYF	TGTGCCAGCAGCCAAGAGTGGAGGTCCGGAGCGGCACGACAAGAGACCCAGTACTTC
.	TRBJ2-1	TRBD2	TRBV19	CASRSVWAGEGDEQFF	TGTGCCAGTAGGAGCGTCTGGGCGGGAGAGGGCGATGAGCAGTTCTTC
.	TRBJ1-5	TRBD1	TRBV18	CASSTTGTGGASLQQPQHF	TGTGCCAGTTCTACAACCGGGACAGGGGGCGCATCGTTACAGCAGCCCCAGCATTTT
.	TRBJ2-1	.	TRBV27	CASSPTSYNEQFF	TGTGCCAGCAGTCCGACTTCCTACAATGAGCAGTTCTTC
.	TRBJ1-2	.	TRBV28	CASSPTGPSGYTF	TGTGCCAGCAGTCCCACAGGGCCCTCCGGCTACACCTTC
.	TRBJ2-2	.	TRBV12-5	CASVPDLANTGELFF	TGTGCTAGTGTCCCGGACTTGGCGAACACCGGGGAGCTGTTTTTT
once	TRBJ2-3	TRBD2	TRBV11-2	CASSSNSGPPTDTQYF	TGTGCCAGCAGCTCCAATAGCGGGCCTCCCACAGATACGCAGTATTTT
once	TRBJ2-1	.	TRBV10-3	CASRSGTYNEQFF	TGTGCCTCCCGTAGCGGTACCTACAATGAGCAGTTCTTC
.	TRBJ2-7	TRBD2	TRBV29-1	CSVEGLAGAPLYEQYF	TGCAGCGTTGAGGGACTAGCGGGAGCCCCACTCTACGAGCAGTACTTC
.	TRBJ1-4	.	TRBV4-3	CASSQDAGGRGEKLFF	TGCGCCAGCAGCCAAGATGCGGGAGGGCGGGGCGAAAAACTGTTTTTT
.	TRBJ2-5	TRBD2	TRBV28	CASSQAGPKETQYF	TGTGCCAGCAGCCAAGCGGGACCAAAAGAGACCCAGTACTTC
.	TRBJ2-7	.	TRBV28	CASSSRVPYEQYF	TGTGCCAGCAGTTCGCGCGTTCCCTACGAGCAGTACTTC
.	TRBJ2-1	.	TRBV28	CASSPGHDYNEQFF	TGTGCCAGCAGTCCGGGACACGATTACAATGAGCAGTTCTTC
once	TRBJ2-5	TRBD1	TRBV28	CASSFAHRDRETQYF	TGTGCCAGCAGTTTCGCGCACAGGGACAGGGAGACCCAGTACTTC
.	TRBJ1-1	.	TRBV23-1	CASSHLTGDTEAFF	TGCGCCAGCAGTCACCTGACAGGCGACACTGAAGCTTTCTTT
once	TRBJ1-1	TRBD1	TRBV10-3	CAISEMGTDTEAFF	TGTGCCATCAGTGAGATGGGGACAGACACTGAAGCTTTCTTT
.	TRBJ2-2	TRBD1	TRBV5-4	CASSRTGGNTGELFF	TGTGCCAGCAGCCGGACAGGGGGCAACACCGGGGAGCTGTTTTTT
.	TRBJ2-1	TRBD2	TRBV5-1	CASSLRGTRAYNEQFF	TGCGCCAGCAGCTTACGGGGGACTAGAGCCTACAATGAGCAGTTCTTC
.	TRBJ2-5	TRBD1	TRBV18	CASSPGQVETQYF	TGTGCCAGCTCTCCCGGACAGGTGGAGACCCAGTACTTC
.	TRBJ2-3	.	TRBV27	CASSTEGAVGGYTQYF	TGTGCCAGCAGTACGGAGGGGGCGGTAGGGGGGTATACGCAGTATTTT